This T cell receptor beta chain was observed in a study of blood T cell repertoires in COVID-19. Study at large: The United States, Italy and Spain were the sources of the acute and convalescent COVID-19 samples. The analysed material was cDNA or gDNA that came from T cells, B-cell-depleted T cells, or PBMCs.

Authors' data handling: Amplified reference gene primers provided the basis for estimating nucleated cell counts. Method: immunoSEQ multiplex PCR; TCRdb's copy keeps in-frame clones and lacks some. Clone size and V and J calls were adopted from that table, with D and trimming inferred from the DNA. The sample has under 120,000 clones; 70% to 80% are singletons. V lost 6 bases and J lost 0, with 12 bases in between. CDR3 length: 15 amino acids. Germline CDR1 reads LNHDA; CDR2 reads SQIVND (reference sequence). The sequenced sample consisted of peripheral blood. The sequence was collected from a man aged 65-85 years with active or convalescent COVID-19. V and J are TRBV19 and TRBJ1-5, with D possibly TRBD1 on 5 matching bases. The CDR3 loop is CASRRDGYSNQPQHF. The CDR3 bases are TGTGCCAGTAGGCGGGACGGTTATAGCAATCAGCCCCAGCATTTT. The full variable domain, completed using reference TRBV19 and TRBJ1-5, is DGGITQSPKYLFRKEGQNVTLSCEQNLNHDAMYWYRQDPGQGLRLIYYSQIVNDFQKGDIAEGYSVSREKKESFPLTVTSAQKNPTAFYLCASRRDGYSNQPQHFGDGTRLSIL.